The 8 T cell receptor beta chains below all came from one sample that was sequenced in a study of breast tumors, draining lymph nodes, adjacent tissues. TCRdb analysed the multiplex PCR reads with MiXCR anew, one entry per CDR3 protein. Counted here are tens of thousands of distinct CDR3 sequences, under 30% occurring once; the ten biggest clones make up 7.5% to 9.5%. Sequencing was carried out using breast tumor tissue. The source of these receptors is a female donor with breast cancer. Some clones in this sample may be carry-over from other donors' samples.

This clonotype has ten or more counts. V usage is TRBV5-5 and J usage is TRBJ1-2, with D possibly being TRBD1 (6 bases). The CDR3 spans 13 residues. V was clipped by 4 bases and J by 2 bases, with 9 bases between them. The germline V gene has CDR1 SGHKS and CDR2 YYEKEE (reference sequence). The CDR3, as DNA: TGTGCCAGCAGCCCTGGACAGAACTATGGCTACACCTTC. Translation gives CASSPGQNYGYTF.

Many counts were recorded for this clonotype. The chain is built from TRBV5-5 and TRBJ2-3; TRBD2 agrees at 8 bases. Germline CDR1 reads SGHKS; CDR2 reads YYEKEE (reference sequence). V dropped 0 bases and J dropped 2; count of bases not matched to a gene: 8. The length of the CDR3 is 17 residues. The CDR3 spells CASSLVQGGGTTDTQYF. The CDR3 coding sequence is TGTGCCAGCAGCTTGGTTCAGGGCGGGGGGACCACAGATACGCAGTATTTT. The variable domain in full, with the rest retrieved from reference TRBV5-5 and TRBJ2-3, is DAGVTQSPTHLIKTRGQQVTLRCSPISGHKSVSWYQQVLGQGPQFIFQYYEKEERGRGNFPDRFSARQFPNYSSELNVNALLLGDSALYLCASSLVQGGGTTDTQYFGPGTRLTVL.

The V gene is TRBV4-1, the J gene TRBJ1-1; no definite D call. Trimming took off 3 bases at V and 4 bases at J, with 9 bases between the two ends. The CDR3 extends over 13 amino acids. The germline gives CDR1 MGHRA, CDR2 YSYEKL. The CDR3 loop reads CASSHDTGTEAFF. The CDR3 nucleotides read TGCGCCAGCAGCCACGATACCGGCACTGAAGCTTTCTTT.

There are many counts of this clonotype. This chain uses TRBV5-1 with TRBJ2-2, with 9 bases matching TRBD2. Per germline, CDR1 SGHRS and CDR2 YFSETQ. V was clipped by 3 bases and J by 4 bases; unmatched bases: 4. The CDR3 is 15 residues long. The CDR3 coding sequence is TGCGCCAGCAGCTCATCTAGCGGGGTCACCGGGGAGCTGTTTTTT. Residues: CASSSSSGVTGELFF. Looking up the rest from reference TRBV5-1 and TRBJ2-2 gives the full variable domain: KAGVTQTPRYLIKTRGQQVTLSCSPISGHRSVSWYQQTPGQGLQFLFEYFSETQRNKGNFPGRFSGRQFSNSRSEMNVSTLELGDSALYLCASSSSSGVTGELFFGEGSRLTVL.

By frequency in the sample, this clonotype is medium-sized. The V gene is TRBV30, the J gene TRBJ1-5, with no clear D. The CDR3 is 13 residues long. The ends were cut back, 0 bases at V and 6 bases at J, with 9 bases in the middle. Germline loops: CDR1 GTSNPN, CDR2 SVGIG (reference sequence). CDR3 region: CAWSVHRGQPQHF. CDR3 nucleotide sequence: TGTGCCTGGAGTGTACATCGTGGTCAGCCCCAGCATTTT.

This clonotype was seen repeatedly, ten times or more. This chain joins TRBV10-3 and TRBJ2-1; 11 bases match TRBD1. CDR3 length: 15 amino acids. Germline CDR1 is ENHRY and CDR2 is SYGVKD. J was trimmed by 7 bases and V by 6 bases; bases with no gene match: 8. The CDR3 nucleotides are TGTGCCATCAGCCCCGGGACAGGGGGAATGAATGAGCAGTTCTTC. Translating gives CAISPGTGGMNEQFF.

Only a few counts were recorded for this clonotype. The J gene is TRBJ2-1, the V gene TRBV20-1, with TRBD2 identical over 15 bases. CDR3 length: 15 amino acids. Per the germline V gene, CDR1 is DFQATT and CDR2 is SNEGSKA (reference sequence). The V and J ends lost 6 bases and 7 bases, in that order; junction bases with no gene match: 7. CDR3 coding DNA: TGCAGTGCGCCCGGACTAGCGGGAGGGAGTAATGAGCAGTTCTTC. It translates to CSAPGLAGGSNEQFF.

The CDR3 coding sequence is TGTGCCAGCTCCCGGAGCTCTACCGGGGAGCTGTTTTTT. This translates into CASSRSSTGELFF. This rearrangement joins TRBV2 to TRBJ2-2; D unresolved. The V and J ends lost 8 bases and 5 bases respectively, with 12 bases between them. The germline CDR1 and CDR2 sequences are SNHLY and FYNNEI. The CDR3 has 13 amino acids.